The 28 T cell receptor beta chains below all came from one sample that was sequenced in a study of blood T cell repertoires in COVID-19. Data came from immunoSEQ multiplex PCR; TCRdb stores just in-frame clones and leaves some out. The sample lists some 130,000 clones, approximately 80% occurring once. The source material was peripheral blood. The source is a man older than 75 with acute or convalescent COVID-19.

This chain connects TRBV6-2 or TRBV6-3 to TRBJ2-7, with 12 bases matching TRBD2. The CDR3 has 16 amino acids. Trimming took 2 bases from V and 2 from J; bases not matched to a gene: 4. Germline CDR1 reads MNHEY; CDR2 reads SVGEGT. The CDR3 nucleotides read TGTGCCAGCAGTTACGGGACTAGCGGGCGAGCCTACGAGCAGTACTTC. It is translated as CASSYGTSGRAYEQYF.

V usage is TRBV11-2 and J usage is TRBJ2-7, with TRBD1 identical over 8 bases. CDR3 size: 14 residues. Unmatched junction bases numbered 4, after V lost 4 bases and J lost 2 bases. Germline V gene lookup returns CDR1 SGHAT and CDR2 FQNNGV. CDR3: CASSSNRGTYEQYF. The CDR3, as DNA: TGTGCCAGCAGCTCAAACAGGGGGACCTACGAGCAGTACTTC.

V usage is TRBV6-6 and J usage is TRBJ1-1, with D possibly TRBD1 on 6 matching bases. Deletions cut 4 bases from V and 4 bases from J, with 13 bases between. There are 14 residues in the CDR3. Germline assignment: CDR1 MNHNY and CDR2 SVGAGI (reference sequence). The CDR3 bases are TGTGCCAGCAGTTTCCAGGGGAGGGCCACTGAAGCTTTCTTT. Translating it yields CASSFQGRATEAFF.

V usage is TRBV18 and J usage is TRBJ2-7; maybe TRBD2 (5 bases). The CDR3 totals 12 residues. The ends were cut back, 3 bases at V and 7 bases at J, with 10 bases in the middle. Germline V CDR1 and CDR2: KGHSH, LQKENI. The CDR3 bases are TGTGCCAGCTCACCTTCGGGGAAAGAGCAGTACTTC. The encoded protein is CASSPSGKEQYF.

This clone was detected only a few times. This CDR3 reads CAWSPHSTGFSPLHF. In DNA, the CDR3 is TGTGCCTGGAGTCCCCACTCCACAGGGTTTTCACCCCTCCACTTT. The chain couples TRBV30 to TRBJ1-6; TRBD1 might be the D (6 bases). V gave up 2 bases and J gave up 9 bases, with 17 bases separating them. CDR1 is GTSNPN, CDR2 SVGIG, per germline (reference sequence). CDR3 length equals 15 residues.

The CDR3 nucleotides read TGTGCCAGCAGCTTAGCGCCGCGGGTATTCAACGAGCAGTACTTC. Its protein product is CASSLAPRVFNEQYF. This chain links TRBV7-2 with TRBJ2-7; D possibly corresponds to TRBD2 (5 bases). In germline, CDR1 is SGHTA, CDR2 FQGNSA. The CDR3 has 15 amino acids. V was pared by 0 bases and J by 5 bases, with 14 bases between. The full variable domain, with the rest looked up from reference TRBV7-2 and TRBJ2-7, is GAGVSQSPSNKVTEKGKDVELRCDPISGHTALYWYRQSLGQGLEFLIYFQGNSAPDKSGLPSDRFSAERTGGSVSTLTIQRTQQEDSAVYLCASSLAPRVFNEQYFGPGTRLTVT.

The J gene is TRBJ2-6, the V gene TRBV7-8; 8 nucleotides agree with TRBD1. CDR1 is SGHVS and CDR2 is FQNEAQ in the germline V gene. The length of the CDR3 is 15 residues. J gave up 4 bases and V 2 bases, and 1 base lay outside the gene matches. This CDR3 is CASSLQGAGANVLTF. CDR3 nucleotides: TGTGCCAGCAGCTTACAGGGGGCGGGGGCCAACGTCCTGACTTTC.

The V gene is TRBV19, the J gene TRBJ2-1; perhaps TRBD1 as D (6 bases). This CDR3 spans 16 amino acids. CDR1 is LNHDA, CDR2 SQIVND, per germline (reference sequence). V lost 4 bases, J lost 0 bases, and 13 bases lay in between. Here the CDR3 reads CASSNYRATSYNEQFF. CDR3 sequence (DNA): TGTGCCAGTAGTAACTACAGGGCCACCTCCTACAATGAGCAGTTCTTC.

Worth noting for this clone: At one of its ends the junction is not consistent with the germline gene, which may arise from a read error. The rearrangement links TRBV7-7 to TRBJ2-1; D might be TRBD1 (5 bases). In germline, CDR1 is SSHAT, CDR2 FNYEAQ (reference sequence). This CDR3 has 13 amino acids. This chain's CDR3 is CASSSTEYNEQFF. The CDR3, as DNA: TGTGCTAGCAGCTCGACAGAATACAATGAGCAGTTCTTC.

This clone showed up just a few times. CDR3 bases: TGTGCCAGCAGTCCGGGGGGGCAGGCTTACGAGCAGTACTTC. Translation gives CASSPGGQAYEQYF. The chain employs TRBV27 and TRBJ2-7; 8 positions match TRBD2. The V segment lost 5 bases and the J segment 4 bases; nucleotides outside the gene matches: 7. The CDR3 extends over 14 amino acids. Germline V gives CDR1 MNHEY, CDR2 SMNVEV (reference sequence).

The genes are TRBV4-1 and TRBJ2-7; D perhaps matches TRBD1 (6 bases). Trimming cost V 4 bases and J 4 bases, with 14 bases left between them. CDR1 and CDR2 (germline): MGHRA, YSYEKL. This CDR3 contains 14 residues. CDR3 in amino acids: CASSPVRGTYEQYF. CDR3 DNA: TGCGCCAGCAGCCCCGTCAGGGGAACGTACGAGCAGTACTTC.

The CDR3 reads CASSLRQDNTGELFF. The DNA of the CDR3 is TGCGCCAGCAGCCTCAGACAGGACAACACCGGGGAGCTGTTTTTT. V usage is TRBV5-1 and J usage is TRBJ2-2; TRBD1 is a possible D gene (6 bases). In germline, CDR1 is SGHRS, CDR2 YFSETQ. Trimming stripped 4 bases from V and 2 bases from J, with 12 bases between. CDR3 size: 15 residues. Using reference TRBV5-1 and TRBJ2-2 for the parts outside the CDR3, the full variable domain is KAGVTQTPRYLIKTRGQQVTLSCSPISGHRSVSWYQQTPGQGLQFLFEYFSETQRNKGNFPGRFSGRQFSNSRSEMNVSTLELGDSALYLCASSLRQDNTGELFFGEGSRLTVL.

V gene TRBV5-4 combines with J gene TRBJ1-1; D remains unclear. The CDR3 has 17 residues. Germline V gene data show CDR1 as SGHNT and CDR2 as YYREEE (reference sequence). With 0 bases removed from V and 1 base from J, the gap between germline ends came to 16 bases. The CDR3 sequence: CASSLGPPGVRNTEAFF. The CDR3 DNA follows: TGTGCCAGCAGCTTGGGCCCCCCAGGTGTTCGGAACACTGAAGCTTTCTTT.

This clone came up a few times. The chain links TRBV10-3 to TRBJ1-6; D possibly corresponds to TRBD1 (6 bases). Trimming stripped 7 bases from V and 9 bases from J, with 16 bases between. The CDR3 contains 14 residues. CDR1 ENHRY and CDR2 SYGVKD come from the germline V gene. CDR3 amino acids: CAITEGQRGSPLHF. The CDR3 DNA is TGTGCCATCACCGAAGGACAGAGAGGTTCACCCCTCCACTTT.

The rearrangement joins TRBV7-8 to TRBJ1-4; D unresolved. Between the trimmed V and J ends, which lost 0 bases and 8 bases, there was a span of 10 bases. Germline CDR1 is SGHVS and CDR2 is FQNEAQ. CDR3 length: 14 residues. In DNA, the CDR3 is TGTGCCAGCAGCTTAGCGGAGTTTCGGGAAAAACTGTTTTTT. Amino acids: CASSLAEFREKLFF.

The chain links TRBV6-4 to TRBJ1-1; D unresolved. Trimming cost V 3 bases and J 9 bases, with 14 bases left between them. This CDR3 is 13 amino acids long. Germline CDR1 reads MRHNA; CDR2 reads SNTAGT. The CDR3 spells CASSEEEGVKAFF. CDR3 in DNA: TGTGCCAGCAGTGAAGAGGAGGGAGTTAAAGCTTTCTTT.

This clone was seen only once. CDR3: CASSLVSGGAGLSTEAFF. The CDR3 DNA reads as TGTGCCAGCAGCTTAGTGTCAGGGGGCGCGGGTCTTAGCACTGAAGCTTTCTTT. The chain couples TRBV7-2 to TRBJ1-1; 8 bases map to TRBD1. This CDR3 has 18 residues. Germline V gene sequence: CDR1 SGHTA, CDR2 FQGNSA. J gave up 4 bases and V 1 base, and 14 bases lay outside the gene matches.

The CDR3 region is CASSFRTGTEAFF. In DNA form, the CDR3 reads TGTGCCAGCAGTTTTAGGACAGGCACTGAAGCTTTCTTT. This chain links TRBV27 with TRBJ1-1; TRBD1 agrees at 7 bases. Per germline, CDR1 MNHEY and CDR2 SMNVEV (reference sequence). The CDR3 extends over 13 amino acids. J gave up 4 bases and V 3 bases, and 2 bases lay outside the gene matches.

The gene calls are TRBV9 and TRBJ2-3; 8 nucleotides align to TRBD2. Per the germline V gene, CDR1 is SGDLS and CDR2 is YYNGEE. The CDR3 runs 16 residues. Losses at the gene ends were 0 bases for V and 2 bases for J; bases not matched to a gene: 5. In nucleotides, the CDR3 is TGTGCCAGCAGCGTAGGGGGTAGCGGGGCCACAGATACGCAGTATTTT. It specifies CASSVGGSGATDTQYF.

The chain recombines TRBV24-1 with TRBJ2-2; D may be TRBD1 (6 bases). The V end was cut by 4 bases, the J end by 3 bases, with 14 bases between. The CDR3 covers 16 residues. CDR1 KGHDR and CDR2 SFDVKD come from the germline V gene. The CDR3 coding sequence is TGTGCCACCAGTGAAACGACCGGGACACACACCGGGGAGCTGTTTTTT. It specifies CATSETTGTHTGELFF.

This clone occurred once. The chain is built from TRBV6-5 and TRBJ2-3; the D gene is possibly TRBD2 (5 bases). CDR3 size: 12 residues. The V end was cut by 10 bases, the J end by 2 bases, with 10 bases between. Germline V gene sequence: CDR1 MNHEY, CDR2 SVGAGI. The CDR3 DNA sequence: TGTGCCACGGCGGGCCCCACAGATACGCAGTATTTT. This encodes CATAGPTDTQYF.

CDR3 bases: TGTGCCAGCAGTTACTCGACTTCGGAGCGGTCGAACACCGGGGAGCTGTTTTTT. Protein product: CASSYSTSERSNTGELFF. The chain uses TRBV6-8 and TRBJ2-2; D may be TRBD2 (5 bases). V was trimmed by 0 bases and J by 0 bases, leaving 14 bases between them. Germline assignment: CDR1 MNHGY and CDR2 SAAAGT. The CDR3 has 18 amino acids.

The rearrangement uses TRBV7-9 and TRBJ2-3; TRBD1 matches 8 bases. The CDR3 length is 15 residues. Germline loops: CDR1 SEHNR, CDR2 FQNEAQ (reference sequence). V was pared by 4 bases and J by 8 bases, with 11 bases of the junction left unmatched. The CDR3 spells CASSYPIGTGATQYF. The CDR3 DNA reads TGTGCCAGCAGCTACCCCATAGGGACAGGCGCTACGCAGTATTTT.

This chain joins TRBV6-2 or TRBV6-3 and TRBJ2-4, with TRBD2 identical over 7 bases. CDR1 and CDR2 (germline): MNHEY, SVGEGT. V gave up 2 bases and J gave up 4 bases; unmatched junction bases: 5. This CDR3 comprises 15 residues. CDR3 region: CASSYGGVLKNIQYF. The CDR3 nucleotides read TGTGCCAGCAGTTACGGGGGGGTCCTGAAAAACATTCAGTACTTC.

This chain joins TRBV2 and TRBJ2-1, with a tentative D call TRBD1 (5 bases). V lost 10 bases, J lost 8 bases, and 15 bases lay in between. Germline V gives CDR1 SNHLY, CDR2 FYNNEI. This CDR3 comprises 12 residues. The CDR3 bases are TGTGCCATACGGACCAGGGTCGATGAGCAGTTCTTC. This sequence encodes CAIRTRVDEQFF.

The chain uses TRBV6-5 and TRBJ1-4, with 8 bases matching TRBD1. Germline V gene lookup returns CDR1 MNHEY and CDR2 SVGAGI. Trimming at V came to 6 bases and at J to 4 bases, leaving 4 bases not matched to a gene. CDR3 size: 14 residues. The CDR3 nucleotides are TGTGCCAGCAGGGGGACAGGATTTAATGAAAAACTGTTTTTT. The encoded protein is CASRGTGFNEKLFF.

This sequence joins TRBV5-1 and TRBJ2-3; 12 bases agree with TRBD2. The CDR3 is 16 residues long. J gave up 5 bases and V 0 bases, and 4 bases lay outside the gene matches. Germline V gives CDR1 SGHRS, CDR2 YFSETQ. CDR3 DNA sequence: TGCGCCAGCAGCTTGGGTGCTAGCGGGGGGGGAGATACGCAGTATTTT. Protein sequence: CASSLGASGGGDTQYF.

J is TRBJ1-1 and V is TRBV30; no clear D. Germline V gene sequence: CDR1 GTSNPN, CDR2 SVGIG (reference sequence). V gave up 2 bases and J gave up 8 bases, with 9 bases separating them. This CDR3 spans 11 amino acids. The CDR3 spells CAWSPTREAFF. The CDR3 nucleotides are TGTGCCTGGAGTCCTACGAGAGAAGCTTTCTTT. The full variable domain, rest sourced from reference TRBV30 and TRBJ1-1, is SQTIHQWPATLVQPVGSPLSLECTVEGTSNPNLYWYRQAAGRGLQLLFYSVGIGQISSEVPQNLSASRPQDRQFILSSKKLLLSDSGFYLCAWSPTREAFFGQGTRLTVV.